The present T cell receptor beta chain was sequenced within a study of T cell repertoires in cytomegalovirus infection. As for this clonotype: Its target is unknown.

Germline V gene sequence: CDR1 SEHNR, CDR2 FQNEAQ (reference sequence). The CDR3 is 15 residues long. Trimming pared 5 bases from V and 5 bases from J, leaving 16 bases between. TCRdb recomputed calls from the reads with MiXCR, one row per CDR3 protein. Here the sample spans about 900,000 distinct CDR3 sequences, about 33% being singletons. V usage is TRBV7-9 and J usage is TRBJ1-5; no clear D gene. The sample consisted of cultured CD8+ T cells from PBMCs, taken from culture after CMV antigen stimulation. The receptor was derived from a human donor in good health (CMV status not recorded). Some clones in this sample may be carry-over from other donors' samples. CDR3 amino acids: CASSPGLRADQPQHF. The CDR3 bases are TGTGCCAGCAGCCCCGGGCTCCGGGCGGATCAGCCCCAGCATTTT. Full variable domain (outside the CDR3, taken from reference TRBV7-9 and TRBJ1-5): DTGVSQNPRHKITKRGQNVTFRCDPISEHNRLYWYRQTLGQGPEFLTYFQNEAQLEKSRLLSDRFSAERPKGSFSTLEIQRTEQGDSAMYLCASSPGLRADQPQHFGDGTRLSIL.